Listed below are T cell receptor beta chains from one sample, sequenced in a study of early T cells in non-severe SARS-CoV-2 infection. TCRdb re-derived calls from the 5' RACE reads in MiXCR, one entry per CDR3 protein. Among fewer than 50,000 distinct CDR3 sequences listed, 5.5% to 6.5% were seen once. The sample here was whole blood, taken at baseline. These receptors came from an adult who was a healthcare worker with PCR-confirmed SARS-CoV-2 infection or an uninfected control (not recorded which). Each CDR3 is given with its conserved first and last residue. A D gene is named only where the DNA matches it firmly. Size values are once, few and many counts, or a class for expanded clones, and some rows have none.

D gene	CDR3 length	V gene	clone size	J gene	CDR3 DNA	CDR3 protein
-	13	TRBV20-1	-	TRBJ2-2	TGCAGCGCAAGGGACACCTGGAGAAGGGAGCTGTTTTTT	CSARDTWRRELFF
-	14	TRBV10-3	few	TRBJ2-3	TGTGCCATCAGCGACACTTCTAGCACAGATACGCAGTATTTT	CAISDTSSTDTQYF
-	12	TRBV5-4	many	TRBJ2-3	TGTGCCAGCAGCTTAGATGCAGATACGCAGTATTTT	CASSLDADTQYF
-	13	TRBV7-3	-	TRBJ2-1	TGTGCCAGCAGCTTAAACTCGGCTAATGAGCAGTTCTTC	CASSLNSANEQFF
-	13	TRBV9	many	TRBJ2-7	TGTGCCAGCAGCGTAGCTATCGGAGACGAGCAGTACTTC	CASSVAIGDEQYF
TRBD2	15	TRBV6-2/TRBV6-3	many	TRBJ2-1	TGTGCCAGCAGTCACCCTAGCGGGGGGGCGAATGAGCAGTTCTTC	CASSHPSGGANEQFF
-	15	TRBV7-2	-	TRBJ2-1	TGTGCCAGCAGCTTGGGACCGATTAACTACAATGAGCAGTTCTTC	CASSLGPINYNEQFF
-	14	TRBV11-3	many	TRBJ1-1	TGTGCCAGCAGCTTAAATCAGGGTAACACTGAAGCTTTCTTT	CASSLNQGNTEAFF
-	15	TRBV11-2	many	TRBJ2-1	TGTGCCAGCAGCTCGGACGCCAGCGGCTACAATGAGCAGTTCTTC	CASSSDASGYNEQFF
-	14	TRBV11-2	-	TRBJ2-2	TGTGCCAGCAGCCGCGACAGGAACACCGGGGAGCTGTTTTTT	CASSRDRNTGELFF
TRBD1	15	TRBV12-3/TRBV12-4	many	TRBJ1-2	TGTGCCAGCAGTTCGGACAGGGAGCCAAGCTATGGCTACACCTTC	CASSSDREPSYGYTF
-	13	TRBV10-1	many	TRBJ2-2	TGCGCCAGCAGTGAGGGGGATGCCGGGGAGCTGTTTTTT	CASSEGDAGELFF
-	16	TRBV12-3/TRBV12-4	-	TRBJ2-7	TGTGCCAGCAGTTTGATGGTGGCAGATTCTGCGTACGAGCAGTACTTC	CASSLMVADSAYEQYF
-	14	TRBV5-6	-	TRBJ2-3	TGTGCCAGCACCTCGAGTAGAAGTTTTGTTACGCAGTATTTT	CASTSSRSFVTQYF
TRBD1	13	TRBV19	many	TRBJ1-2	TGTGCCAGCCAGACAGGGGGCTTCTTTGGCTACACCTTC	CASQTGGFFGYTF
TRBD2	15	TRBV10-3	-	TRBJ2-1	TGTGCCATCAGTGAGTTCGAGCGGGGCAACAATGAGCAGTTCTTC	CAISEFERGNNEQFF
-	14	TRBV20-1	many	TRBJ1-1	TGCAGTGCTAGGCCCGGGGTTGGTACCACTGAAGCTTTCTTT	CSARPGVGTTEAFF
TRBD2	15	TRBV18	many	TRBJ2-1	TGTGCCAGCTCACCGCGCGGGGGGGCCCAAAATGAGCAGTTCTTC	CASSPRGGAQNEQFF
TRBD1	12	TRBV12-3/TRBV12-4	few	TRBJ1-4	TGTGCCAGCAGTCCCGGGACAGTAAAACTGTTTTTT	CASSPGTVKLFF
-	13	TRBV12-3/TRBV12-4	few	TRBJ2-5	TGTGCCAGCAGTACTAGTCACCTCGGGCCCCAGTACTTC	CASSTSHLGPQYF
-	19	TRBV11-2	few	TRBJ2-3	TGTGCCAGCAGCTTAAGCCAAGGGGGCCCTAGCGGGAGCACAGATACGCAGTATTTT	CASSLSQGGPSGSTDTQYF
-	13	TRBV20-1	-	TRBJ2-6	TGCAGTGTCCGGGGGCTGGGGGCCAACGTCCTGACTTTC	CSVRGLGANVLTF
-	11	TRBV20-1	-	TRBJ2-2	TGCAGTGCTAGCCAGGCCGGGGAGCTGTTTTTT	CSASQAGELFF
-	13	TRBV6-6	many	TRBJ1-4	TGTGCCAGCAGTTACTCTGGGGTGGGGAAACTGTTTTTT	CASSYSGVGKLFF
TRBD2	14	TRBV29-1	-	TRBJ2-7	TGCAGCGTTGTACTAGCGGACGGAGCCTACGAGCAGTACTTC	CSVVLADGAYEQYF
TRBD1	17	TRBV20-1	many	TRBJ1-1	TGCAGTGCCGAAACAACGAAACGACAGGGAATTGGCACTGAAGCTTTCTTT	CSAETTKRQGIGTEAFF
TRBD2	17	TRBV5-4	many	TRBJ2-3	TGTGCCAGCAGCTTGCGTAGCGGGGGAACTAGCACAGATACGCAGTATTTT	CASSLRSGGTSTDTQYF
-	15	TRBV6-1	few	TRBJ2-3	TGTGCCAGCAGTGGTGGGACAACTAGCACAGATACGCAGTATTTT	CASSGGTTSTDTQYF
TRBD1	15	TRBV20-1	many	TRBJ2-7	TGCAGTGCTCCTAGGGCGCGACAGGGGGCTTACGAGCAGTACTTC	CSAPRARQGAYEQYF
-	15	TRBV6-2/TRBV6-3	many	TRBJ2-3	TGTGCCAGCAGTTACGGTCAGGGATCAACAGATACGCAGTATTTT	CASSYGQGSTDTQYF
TRBD2	16	TRBV6-1	medium-sized	TRBJ2-3	TGTGCCAGCAGTGAAATGGGGGGGGACCACCCAGATACGCAGTATTTT	CASSEMGGDHPDTQYF
-	16	TRBV18	many	TRBJ1-1	TGTGCCAGCTCACCAATGGGGGGGCAAGAGAACACTGAAGCTTTCTTT	CASSPMGGQENTEAFF
-	18	TRBV20-1	few	TRBJ2-3	TGCAGTGCTAGCGGCGGGGGTTTTGGCGGGGGCAGCACAGATACGCAGTATTTT	CSASGGGFGGGSTDTQYF
-	15	TRBV5-4	many	TRBJ2-1	TGTGCCAGCAGCTTGGTTCCTGTAGGGTACAATGAGCAGTTCTTC	CASSLVPVGYNEQFF
TRBD2	18	TRBV20-1	-	TRBJ2-7	TGCAGTGCTAGAGGCCCGGTTGGGTTAGCGGGGGGCTCCTACGAGCAGTACTTC	CSARGPVGLAGGSYEQYF
TRBD1	14	TRBV5-1	-	TRBJ2-4	TGCGCCAGCAGCTTGGACGGGACAGGGAACATTCAGTACTTC	CASSLDGTGNIQYF
-	14	TRBV6-6	few	TRBJ1-1	TGTGCCAGCACAGTGACTGCGACCAACACTGAAGCTTTCTTT	CASTVTATNTEAFF